The rows below give T cell receptor beta chains drawn from one sample of a study of long-term antiretroviral therapy in people with HIV. This table comes from immunoSEQ multiplex PCR, and its TCRdb copy is limited to in-frame clones, with some not included. The sample shows more than 30,000 clones, roughly 83% of them seen only once. Material: unsorted PBMCs, obtained 1.9 years after starting antiretroviral therapy. Source of these receptors: a man between 18 and 29 years old with HIV. Both conserved end residues are part of each CDR3. Fields, in order: V gene, D gene, J gene, clone size, CDR3 protein, CDR3 DNA. A D gene is named only where the DNA matches it firmly. A clone size is listed for some rows: how often the clone was seen (once, few, many), or a class if it is expanded.

TRBV4-1	TRBD1	TRBJ2-3	NA	CASSHGQGRFSNTQYF	TGCGCCAGCAGCCACGGACAGGGGCGTTTTAGCAATACGCAGTATTTT
TRBV29-1	NA	TRBJ2-1	once	CSLSRGGPYNEQFF	TGCAGCCTCAGCAGGGGGGGGCCCTACAATGAGCAGTTCTTC
TRBV4-2	NA	TRBJ2-3	NA	CASSQDMGGGYTQYF	TGTGCCAGCAGCCAAGATATGGGGGGGGGCTATACGCAGTATTTT
TRBV9	NA	TRBJ1-2	few	CASSVASGGFDGYTF	TGTGCCAGCAGCGTAGCGTCAGGAGGATTCGACGGCTACACCTTC
TRBV10-3	NA	TRBJ2-1	once	CAISEYDEQFF	TGTGCCATCAGTGAGTACGATGAGCAGTTCTTC
TRBV5-1	TRBD2	TRBJ2-4	NA	CASSLAAGGLNIQYF	TGCGCCAGCAGCTTGGCAGCGGGGGGGCTTAACATTCAGTACTTC
TRBV5-1	TRBD1	TRBJ1-4	NA	CASSALDRGGSEKLFF	TGCGCCAGCAGCGCACTCGACAGGGGGGGGAGTGAAAAACTGTTTTTT
TRBV9	TRBD2	TRBJ2-5	NA	CASSPLAGGGSETQYF	TGTGCCAGCAGCCCACTAGCGGGGGGAGGATCAGAGACCCAGTACTTC
TRBV5-1	TRBD1	TRBJ1-2	few	CASSPGQGEGYTF	TGCGCCAGCAGCCCGGGACAGGGGGAAGGCTACACCTTC
TRBV6-5	TRBD2	TRBJ2-5	NA	CASSYQAGGPETQYF	TGTGCCAGCAGTTACCAGGCGGGGGGGCCAGAGACCCAGTACTTC
TRBV5-5	NA	TRBJ2-2	NA	CASSPLGLNTGELFF	TGTGCCAGCAGCCCACTTGGACTCAACACCGGGGAGCTGTTTTTT
TRBV19	NA	TRBJ1-1	NA	CASSIFLNTEAFF	TGTGCCAGTAGTATCTTTCTGAACACTGAAGCTTTCTTT
TRBV5-1	NA	TRBJ2-2	NA	CASSPGHWGLSSGELFF	TGCGCCAGCAGCCCGGGACATTGGGGGCTGAGCTCCGGGGAGCTGTTTTTT
TRBV4-1	NA	TRBJ1-6	NA	CASSQNNPGLVHF	TGCGCCAGCAGCCAAAACAACCCCGGATTGGTCCACTTT
TRBV19	NA	TRBJ1-2	NA	CASSLSRGQNYGYTF	TGTGCCAGTAGTCTCTCACGCGGACAGAACTATGGCTACACCTTC
TRBV5-4	NA	TRBJ2-4	medium-sized	CASSLAQKNIQYF	TGTGCCAGCAGCTTGGCGCAGAAAAACATTCAGTACTTC
TRBV5-1	NA	TRBJ2-2	NA	CASTRGWDRNTGELFF	TGCGCCAGCACAAGGGGGTGGGATCGTAACACCGGGGAGCTGTTTTTT
TRBV11-2	NA	TRBJ2-5	NA	CASSLGRGEGETQYF	TGTGCCAGCAGCTTAGGTCGGGGAGAGGGAGAGACCCAGTACTTC
TRBV13	TRBD1	TRBJ1-6	few	CASSSRGTEFNSPLHF	TGTGCCAGCAGCTCGAGAGGGACAGAGTTTAATTCACCCCTCCACTTT
TRBV7-9	NA	TRBJ1-6	NA	CASSLSPSNSPLHF	TGTGCCAGCAGCTTGTCACCCTCTAATTCACCCCTCCACTTT
TRBV5-1	TRBD2	TRBJ2-5	NA	CASSTGLAGGETQYF	TGCGCCAGCAGCACCGGACTAGCGGGGGGCGAGACCCAGTACTTC
TRBV28	NA	TRBJ2-2	few	CASSLFKGTGELFF	TGTGCCAGCAGTTTATTCAAGGGGACCGGGGAGCTGTTTTTT
TRBV6-4	NA	TRBJ2-3	NA	CASSDSSAGAGTDTQYF	TGTGCCAGCAGTGACTCGAGTGCAGGGGCAGGCACAGATACGCAGTATTTT
TRBV30	TRBD1	TRBJ1-2	few	CAWVGAGGRDGYTF	TGTGCCTGGGTGGGGGCAGGGGGCCGGGATGGCTACACCTTC
TRBV6-5	NA	TRBJ1-1	NA	CASSYKPSANTEAFF	TGTGCCAGCAGCTACAAACCATCCGCGAACACTGAAGCTTTCTTT
TRBV30	TRBD1	TRBJ2-1	NA	CAWSVLGQGAPEQFF	TGTGCCTGGAGTGTCCTAGGACAGGGGGCGCCTGAGCAGTTCTTC
TRBV5-1	TRBD1	TRBJ2-1	NA	CASSFGQGYNEQFF	TGCGCCAGCAGTTTCGGACAGGGGTACAATGAGCAGTTCTTC
TRBV6-5	NA	TRBJ1-6	NA	CASSSQGGGSSPLHF	TGTGCCAGCAGTTCCCAGGGTGGGGGAAGTTCACCCCTCCACTTT
TRBV29-1	TRBD2	TRBJ2-3	NA	CSVVRGGTIDTQYF	TGCAGCGTTGTGCGCGGGGGGACCATAGATACGCAGTATTTT
TRBV5-1	NA	TRBJ1-2	NA	CASSAAERGYYGYTF	TGCGCCAGCAGCGCTGCCGAAAGGGGATACTATGGCTACACCTTC
TRBV7-2	NA	TRBJ1-5	NA	CASSLEIGFNQPQHF	TGTGCCAGCAGCTTAGAGATCGGGTTTAATCAGCCCCAGCATTTT
TRBV28	TRBD2	TRBJ2-3	NA	CASSSRITSGGPGDTQYF	TGTGCCAGCAGTTCCCGTATCACTAGCGGGGGGCCGGGAGATACGCAGTATTTT
TRBV15	TRBD1	TRBJ1-6	NA	CATSKLTGTSSLHF	TGTGCCACCAGCAAACTGACAGGGACTTCCTCCCTCCACTTT
TRBV6-4	NA	TRBJ1-1	NA	CASSGSANTEAFF	TGTGCCAGCAGTGGTAGTGCGAACACTGAAGCTTTCTTT
TRBV6-5	TRBD2	TRBJ2-3	NA	CASSYGTSGITDTQYF	TGTGCCAGCAGTTACGGGACTAGCGGGATAACAGATACGCAGTATTTT
TRBV6-1	NA	TRBJ1-5	NA	CASSEGLQSWAKPQPQHF	TGTGCCAGCAGTGAAGGCCTCCAAAGCTGGGCCAAGCCTCAGCCCCAGCATTTT
TRBV9	NA	TRBJ2-3	NA	CASTLGTFDTQYF	TGTGCCAGCACCCTAGGGACTTTTGATACGCAGTATTTT
TRBV5-1	NA	TRBJ1-1	NA	CASRMRDGNEAFF	TGCGCCAGCAGGATGAGGGACGGAAATGAAGCTTTCTTT
TRBV7-6	NA	TRBJ2-2	NA	CASSHRVAGELFF	TGTGCCAGCAGCCATAGGGTGGCCGGGGAGCTGTTTTTT
TRBV2	NA	TRBJ1-2	few	CASSERHGYTF	TGTGCCAGCAGTGAACGACATGGCTACACCTTC
TRBV27	TRBD2	TRBJ2-3	NA	CASSTMTQTLKYSGGRTDTQYF	TGTGCCAGCTCCACTATGACCCAAACCCTTAAATATAGCGGGGGGCGCACAGATACGCAGTATTTT
TRBV7-2	NA	TRBJ2-5	NA	CASTPGLRVGEETQYF	TGTGCCAGCACCCCCGGGTTACGGGTTGGAGAAGAGACCCAGTACTTC
TRBV2	NA	TRBJ1-1	NA	CASIMFTEAFF	TGTGCCAGCATCATGTTCACTGAAGCTTTCTTT
TRBV5-4	NA	TRBJ2-1	NA	CASSSDQVGTHNEQFF	TGTGCCAGCAGCTCGGACCAGGTGGGAACCCACAATGAGCAGTTCTTC
TRBV4-1	NA	TRBJ1-5	few	CASSQVPGEGQPQHF	TGCGCCAGCAGCCAAGTCCCAGGGGAGGGTCAGCCCCAGCATTTT
TRBV7-9	NA	TRBJ1-2	NA	CASSLAAGGRGYGYTF	TGTGCCAGCAGCTTAGCCGCGGGGGGTAGAGGCTATGGCTACACCTTC
TRBV18	TRBD1	TRBJ2-5	NA	CASSILQGAQGETQYF	TGTGCCAGCTCGATCCTACAGGGGGCGCAAGGGGAGACCCAGTACTTC
TRBV18	TRBD1	TRBJ1-4	NA	CASSPQGELEKLFF	TGTGCCAGCTCACCGCAGGGGGAGCTCGAAAAACTGTTTTTT
TRBV10-1	NA	TRBJ2-3	NA	CASSSGTSSTDTQYF	TGCGCCAGCAGTTCAGGGACCTCTAGCACAGATACGCAGTATTTT
TRBV6-1	NA	TRBJ1-1	NA	CASSPAGLNTEAFF	TGTGCCAGCAGCCCCGCAGGGCTGAACACTGAAGCTTTCTTT
TRBV10-2	NA	TRBJ1-3	NA	CASSESIWITGNTIYF	TGCGCCAGCAGTGAGTCGATCTGGATTACTGGAAACACCATATATTTT
TRBV2	NA	TRBJ1-2	NA	CASRQGANYGYTF	TGTGCCAGCAGACAGGGAGCTAACTATGGCTACACCTTC
TRBV6-5	NA	TRBJ2-7	NA	CASSTLPGGLYEQYF	TGTGCCAGCTCGACCCTGCCCGGGGGGCTCTACGAGCAGTACTTC
TRBV5-4	TRBD1	TRBJ1-1	NA	CASSWGTGGRGTEAFF	TGTGCCAGCAGCTGGGGCACAGGGGGTCGTGGGACTGAAGCTTTCTTT
TRBV28	NA	TRBJ2-3	NA	CASSYPSELTDTQYF	TGTGCCAGCAGTTACCCTAGCGAATTGACAGATACGCAGTATTTT